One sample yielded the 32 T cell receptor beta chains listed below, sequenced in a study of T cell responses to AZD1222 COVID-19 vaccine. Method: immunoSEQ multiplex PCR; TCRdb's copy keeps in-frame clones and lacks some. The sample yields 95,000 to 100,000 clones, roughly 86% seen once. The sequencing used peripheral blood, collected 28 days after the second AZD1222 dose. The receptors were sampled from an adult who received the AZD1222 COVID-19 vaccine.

CDR3 in amino acids: CAWNRASNYGYTF. The CDR3 region has the DNA TGTGCCTGGAACAGGGCGTCGAACTATGGCTACACCTTC. The chain links TRBV30 to TRBJ1-2; perhaps TRBD1 as D (6 bases). Germline CDR1 reads GTSNPN; CDR2 reads SVGIG (reference sequence). Trimming took 4 bases from V and 2 from J, leaving 11 bases between them. The CDR3 is made up of 13 amino acids.

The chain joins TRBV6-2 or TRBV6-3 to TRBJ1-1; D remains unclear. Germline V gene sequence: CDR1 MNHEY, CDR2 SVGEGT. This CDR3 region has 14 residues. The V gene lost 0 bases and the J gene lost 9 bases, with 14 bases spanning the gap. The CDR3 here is CASSYSLGRTKAFF. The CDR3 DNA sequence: TGTGCCAGCAGTTACTCTCTGGGGAGGACTAAAGCTTTCTTT.

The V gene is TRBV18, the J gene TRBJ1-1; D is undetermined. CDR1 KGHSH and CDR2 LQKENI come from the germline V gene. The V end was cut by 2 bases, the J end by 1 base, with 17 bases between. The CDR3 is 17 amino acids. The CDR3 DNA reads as TGTGCCAGCTCACCAACGATCGGATCTTCTGAGAACACTGAAGCTTTCTTT. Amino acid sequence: CASSPTIGSSENTEAFF.

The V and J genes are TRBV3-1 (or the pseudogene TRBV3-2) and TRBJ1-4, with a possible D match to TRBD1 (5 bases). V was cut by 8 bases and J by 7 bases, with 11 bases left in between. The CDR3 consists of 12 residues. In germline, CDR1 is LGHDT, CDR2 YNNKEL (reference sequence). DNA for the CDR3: TGTGCCAGCGGACATTTACTTGAAAAACTGTTTTTT. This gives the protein CASGHLLEKLFF.

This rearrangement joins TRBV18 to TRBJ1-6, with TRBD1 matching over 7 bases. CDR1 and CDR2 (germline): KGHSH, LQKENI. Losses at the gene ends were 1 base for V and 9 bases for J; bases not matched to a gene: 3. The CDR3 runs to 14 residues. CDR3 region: CASSPRQGGSPLHF. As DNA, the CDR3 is TGTGCCAGCTCACCACGGCAGGGGGGTTCACCCCTCCACTTT.

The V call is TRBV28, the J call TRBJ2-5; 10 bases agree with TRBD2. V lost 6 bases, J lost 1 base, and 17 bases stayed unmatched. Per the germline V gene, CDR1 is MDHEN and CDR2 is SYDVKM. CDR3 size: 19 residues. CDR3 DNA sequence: TGTGCCAGCAGCTCAATCGGAGTAGCGGGGGGATGGGGCCAAGAGACCCAGTACTTC. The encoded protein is CASSSIGVAGGWGQETQYF.

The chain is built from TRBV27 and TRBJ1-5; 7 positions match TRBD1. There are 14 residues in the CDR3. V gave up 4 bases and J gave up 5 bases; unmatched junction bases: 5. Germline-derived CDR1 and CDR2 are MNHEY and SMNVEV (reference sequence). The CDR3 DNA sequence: TGTGCCAGCAGTTCGGGACAGCGTGATCAGCCCCAGCATTTT. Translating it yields CASSSGQRDQPQHF.

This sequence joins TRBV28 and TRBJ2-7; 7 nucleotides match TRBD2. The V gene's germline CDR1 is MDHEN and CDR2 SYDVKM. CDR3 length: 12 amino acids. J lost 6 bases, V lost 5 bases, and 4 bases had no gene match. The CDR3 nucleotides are TGTGCCAGCAGTCAACTAGCGTCCGAGCAGTACTTC. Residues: CASSQLASEQYF. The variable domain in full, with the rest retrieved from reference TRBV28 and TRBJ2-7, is DVKVTQSSRYLVKRTGEKVFLECVQDMDHENMFWYRQDPGLGLRLIYFSYDVKMKEKGDIPEGYSVSREKKERFSLILESASTNQTSMYLCASSQLASEQYFGPGTRLTVT.

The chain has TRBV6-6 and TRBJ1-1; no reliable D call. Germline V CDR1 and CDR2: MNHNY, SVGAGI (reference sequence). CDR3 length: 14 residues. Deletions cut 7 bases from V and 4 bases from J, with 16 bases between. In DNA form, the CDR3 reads TGTGCCAGCACCATCCGAAGCGAGGTCACTGAAGCTTTCTTT. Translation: CASTIRSEVTEAFF.

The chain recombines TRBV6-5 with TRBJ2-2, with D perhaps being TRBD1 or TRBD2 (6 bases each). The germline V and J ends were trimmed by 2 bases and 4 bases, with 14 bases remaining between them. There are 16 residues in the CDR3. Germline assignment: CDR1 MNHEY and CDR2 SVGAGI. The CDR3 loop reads CASSYIGGRSTGELFF. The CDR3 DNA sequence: TGTGCCAGCAGTTACATTGGGGGGCGCAGCACCGGGGAGCTGTTTTTT.

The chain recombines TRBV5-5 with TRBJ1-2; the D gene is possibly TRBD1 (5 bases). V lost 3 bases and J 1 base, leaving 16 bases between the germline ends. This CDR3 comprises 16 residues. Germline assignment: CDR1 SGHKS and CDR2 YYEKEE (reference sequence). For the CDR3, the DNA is TGTGCCAGCAGCTCCGCCGGGCAGGGCGTTAACTATGGCTACACCTTC. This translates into CASSSAGQGVNYGYTF.

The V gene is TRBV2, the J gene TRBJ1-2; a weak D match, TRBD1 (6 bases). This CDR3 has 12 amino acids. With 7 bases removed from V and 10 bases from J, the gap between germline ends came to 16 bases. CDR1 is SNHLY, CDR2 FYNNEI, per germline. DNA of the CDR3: TGTGCCAGCACCCTAGGGGGGGATGACTACACCTTC. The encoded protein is CASTLGGDDYTF.

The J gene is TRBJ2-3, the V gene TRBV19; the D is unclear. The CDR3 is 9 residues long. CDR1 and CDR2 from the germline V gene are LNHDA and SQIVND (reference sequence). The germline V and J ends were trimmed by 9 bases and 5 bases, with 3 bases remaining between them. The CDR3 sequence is CASGDTQYF. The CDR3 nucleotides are TGTGCCAGCGGAGATACGCAGTATTTT.

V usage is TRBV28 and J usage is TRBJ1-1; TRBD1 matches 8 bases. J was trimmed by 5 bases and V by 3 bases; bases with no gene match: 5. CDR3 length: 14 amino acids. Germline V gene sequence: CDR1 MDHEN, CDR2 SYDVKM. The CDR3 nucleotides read TGTGCCAGCAGTTTCCTCAGGGGGCATACTGAAGCTTTCTTT. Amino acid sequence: CASSFLRGHTEAFF.

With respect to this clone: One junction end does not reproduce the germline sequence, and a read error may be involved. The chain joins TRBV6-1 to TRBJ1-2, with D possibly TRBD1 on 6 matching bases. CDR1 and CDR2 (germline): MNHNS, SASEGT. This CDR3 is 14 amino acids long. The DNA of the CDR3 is TGTGCCAGCAGCGAAGGGGGGACATTCTATGGCTACACCTTC. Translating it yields CASSEGGTFYGYTF.

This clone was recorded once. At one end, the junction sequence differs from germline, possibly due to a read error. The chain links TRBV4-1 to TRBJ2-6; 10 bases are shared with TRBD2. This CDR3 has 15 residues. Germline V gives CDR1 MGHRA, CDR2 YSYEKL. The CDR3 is CARSGGVTGANVLTF. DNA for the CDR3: TGCGCCCGCAGCGGGGGGGTTACTGGGGCCAACGTCCTGACTTTC.

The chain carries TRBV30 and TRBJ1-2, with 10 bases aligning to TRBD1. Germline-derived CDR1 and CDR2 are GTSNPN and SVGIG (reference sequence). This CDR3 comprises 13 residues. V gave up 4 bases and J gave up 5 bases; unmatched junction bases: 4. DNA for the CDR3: TGTGCCTGGATACGGGACAGGGGATATGGCTACACCTTC. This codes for CAWIRDRGYGYTF. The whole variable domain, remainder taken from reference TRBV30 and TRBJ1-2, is SQTIHQWPATLVQPVGSPLSLECTVEGTSNPNLYWYRQAAGRGLQLLFYSVGIGQISSEVPQNLSASRPQDRQFILSSKKLLLSDSGFYLCAWIRDRGYGYTFGSGTRLTVV.

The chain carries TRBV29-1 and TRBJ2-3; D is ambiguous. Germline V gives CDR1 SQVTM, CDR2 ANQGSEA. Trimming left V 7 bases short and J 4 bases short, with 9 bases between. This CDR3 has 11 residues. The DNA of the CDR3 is TGCAGCGCCGGCCCAGCAGATACGCAGTATTTT. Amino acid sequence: CSAGPADTQYF.

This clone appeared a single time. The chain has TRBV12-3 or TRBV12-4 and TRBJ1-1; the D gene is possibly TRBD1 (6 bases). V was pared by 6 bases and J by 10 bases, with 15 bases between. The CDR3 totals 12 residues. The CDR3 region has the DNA TGTGCCAGCAGCCTAACAGGGTTGGGAGCTTTCTTT. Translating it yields CASSLTGLGAFF.

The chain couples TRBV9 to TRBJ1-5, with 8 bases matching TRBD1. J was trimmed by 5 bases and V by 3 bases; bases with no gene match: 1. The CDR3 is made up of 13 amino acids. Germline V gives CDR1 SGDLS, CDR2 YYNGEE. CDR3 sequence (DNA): TGTGCCAGCAGCGCGGACAGGGATCAGCCCCAGCATTTT. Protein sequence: CASSADRDQPQHF.

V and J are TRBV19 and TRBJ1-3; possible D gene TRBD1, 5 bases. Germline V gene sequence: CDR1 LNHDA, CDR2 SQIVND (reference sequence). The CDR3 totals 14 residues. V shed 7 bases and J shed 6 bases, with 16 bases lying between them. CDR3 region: CASTLTREANTIYF. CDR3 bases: TGTGCCAGTACGCTGACCAGGGAGGCAAACACCATATATTTT.

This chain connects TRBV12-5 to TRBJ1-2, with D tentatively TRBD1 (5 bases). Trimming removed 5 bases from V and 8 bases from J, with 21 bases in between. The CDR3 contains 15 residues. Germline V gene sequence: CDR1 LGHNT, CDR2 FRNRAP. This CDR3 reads CASGTLTARIMGYTF. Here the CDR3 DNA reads TGTGCTAGTGGTACCCTGACAGCTCGTATTATGGGCTACACCTTC.

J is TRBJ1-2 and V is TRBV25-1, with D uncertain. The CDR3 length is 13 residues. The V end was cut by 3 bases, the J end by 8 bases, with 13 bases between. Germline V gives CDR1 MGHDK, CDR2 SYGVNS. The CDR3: CASSERGYVGYTF. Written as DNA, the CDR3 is TGTGCCAGCAGTGAGCGCGGATACGTGGGCTACACCTTC.

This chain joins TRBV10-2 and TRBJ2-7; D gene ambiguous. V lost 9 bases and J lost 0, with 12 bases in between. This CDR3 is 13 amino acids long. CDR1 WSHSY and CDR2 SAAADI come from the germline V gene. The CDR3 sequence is CASRTDLSYEQYF. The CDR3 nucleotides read TGCGCCAGTAGGACGGATCTCTCCTACGAGCAGTACTTC.

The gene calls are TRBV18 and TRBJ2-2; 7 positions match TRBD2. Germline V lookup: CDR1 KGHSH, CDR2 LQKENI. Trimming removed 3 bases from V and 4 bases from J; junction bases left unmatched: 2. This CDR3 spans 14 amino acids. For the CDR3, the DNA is TGTGCCAGCTCACCTTCGGGAGGCACCGGGGAGCTGTTTTTT. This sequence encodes CASSPSGGTGELFF.

The CDR3: CASSMASIGNTIYF. The CDR3 DNA reads TGTGCCAGTAGTATGGCGTCTATAGGAAACACCATATATTTT. The V call is TRBV19, the J call TRBJ1-3, with D uncertain. V was cut by 3 bases and J by 4 bases, with 10 bases left in between. Germline-derived CDR1 and CDR2 are LNHDA and SQIVND (reference sequence). The CDR3 extends over 14 amino acids.

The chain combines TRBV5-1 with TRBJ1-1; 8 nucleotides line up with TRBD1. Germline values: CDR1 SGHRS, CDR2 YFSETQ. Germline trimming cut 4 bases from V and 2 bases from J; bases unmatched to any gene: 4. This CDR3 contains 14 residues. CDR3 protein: CASSPGGVNTEAFF. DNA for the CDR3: TGCGCCAGCAGCCCAGGGGGCGTCAACACTGAAGCTTTCTTT. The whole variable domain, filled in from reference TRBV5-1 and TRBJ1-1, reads KAGVTQTPRYLIKTRGQQVTLSCSPISGHRSVSWYQQTPGQGLQFLFEYFSETQRNKGNFPGRFSGRQFSNSRSEMNVSTLELGDSALYLCASSPGGVNTEAFFGQGTRLTVV.

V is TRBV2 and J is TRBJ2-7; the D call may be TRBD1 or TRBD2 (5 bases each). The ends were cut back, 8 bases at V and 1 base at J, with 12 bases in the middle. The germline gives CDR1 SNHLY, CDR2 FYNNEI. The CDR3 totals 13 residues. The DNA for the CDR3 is TGTGCCAGCCGGGGACCGACATCCTACGAGCAGTACTTC. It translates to CASRGPTSYEQYF.

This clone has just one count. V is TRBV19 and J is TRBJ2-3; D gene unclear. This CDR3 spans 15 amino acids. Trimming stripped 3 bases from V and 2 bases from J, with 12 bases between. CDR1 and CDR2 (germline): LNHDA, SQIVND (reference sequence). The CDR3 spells CASSMGAALTDTQYF. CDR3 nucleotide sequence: TGTGCCAGTAGTATGGGTGCGGCACTCACAGATACGCAGTATTTT.

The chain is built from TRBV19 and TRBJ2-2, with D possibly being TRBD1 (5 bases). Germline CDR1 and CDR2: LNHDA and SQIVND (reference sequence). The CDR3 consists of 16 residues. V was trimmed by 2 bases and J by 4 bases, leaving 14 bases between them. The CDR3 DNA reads TGTGCCAGTAGTATAAGTTGGAGACAGTCCACCGGGGAGCTGTTTTTT. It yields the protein CASSISWRQSTGELFF. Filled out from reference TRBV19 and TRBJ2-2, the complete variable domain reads DGGITQSPKYLFRKEGQNVTLSCEQNLNHDAMYWYRQDPGQGLRLIYYSQIVNDFQKGDIAEGYSVSREKKESFPLTVTSAQKNPTAFYLCASSISWRQSTGELFFGEGSRLTVL.

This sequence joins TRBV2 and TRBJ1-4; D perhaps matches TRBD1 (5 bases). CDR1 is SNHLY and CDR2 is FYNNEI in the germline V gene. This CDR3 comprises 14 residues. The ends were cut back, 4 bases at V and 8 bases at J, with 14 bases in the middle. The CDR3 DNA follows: TGTGCCAGCAGTGGTGACAGCGAGGGGGAAAAACTGTTTTTT. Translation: CASSGDSEGEKLFF.

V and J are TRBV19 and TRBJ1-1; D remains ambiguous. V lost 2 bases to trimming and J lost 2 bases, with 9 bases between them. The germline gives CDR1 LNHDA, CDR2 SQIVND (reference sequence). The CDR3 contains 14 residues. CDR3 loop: CASSISVANTEAFF. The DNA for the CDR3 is TGTGCCAGTAGTATATCGGTCGCAAACACTGAAGCTTTCTTT.